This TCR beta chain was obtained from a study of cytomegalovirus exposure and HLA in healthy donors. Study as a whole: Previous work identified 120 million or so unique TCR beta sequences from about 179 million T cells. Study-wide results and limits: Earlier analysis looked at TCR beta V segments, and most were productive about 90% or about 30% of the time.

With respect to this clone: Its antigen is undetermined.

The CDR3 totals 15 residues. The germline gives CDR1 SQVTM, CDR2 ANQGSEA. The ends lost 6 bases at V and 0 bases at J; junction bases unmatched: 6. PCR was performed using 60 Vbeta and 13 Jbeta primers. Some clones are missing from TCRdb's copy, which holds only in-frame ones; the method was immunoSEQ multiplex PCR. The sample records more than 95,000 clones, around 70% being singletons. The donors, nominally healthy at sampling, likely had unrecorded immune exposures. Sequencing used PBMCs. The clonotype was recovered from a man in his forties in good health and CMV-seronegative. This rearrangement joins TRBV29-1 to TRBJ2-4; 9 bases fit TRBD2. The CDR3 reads CSVAGGDLAKNIQYF. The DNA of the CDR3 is TGCAGCGTGGCGGGGGGGGACCTAGCCAAAAACATTCAGTACTTC. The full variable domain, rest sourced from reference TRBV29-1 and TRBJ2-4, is SAVISQKPSRDICQRGTSLTIQCQVDSQVTMMFWYRQQPGQSLTLIATANQGSEATYESGFVIDKFPISRPNLTFSTLTVSNMSPEDSSIYLCSVAGGDLAKNIQYFGAGTRLSVL.